Listed here are 20 T cell receptor beta chains from one sample, sequenced in a study of siplizumab effects on memory and regulatory T cells. Produced via immunoSEQ multiplex PCR; TCRdb's table is partial and in-frame only. The sample shows nearly 95,000 clones, roughly 94% of them seen only once. Specimen: non-Treg CD4+ T cells sorted from blood. The receptors shown here come from a human donor in good health.

The genes are TRBV6-5 and TRBJ2-7; no clear D. The CDR3 sequence is 13 residues long. CDR1 is MNHEY, CDR2 SVGAGI, per germline. V lost 5 bases and J lost 3, with 11 bases in between. The CDR3 sequence is CASSEDTFYEQYF. In DNA form, the CDR3 reads TGTGCCAGCAGTGAAGACACTTTCTACGAGCAGTACTTC.

V usage is TRBV19 and J usage is TRBJ1-2; D remains ambiguous. CDR1 LNHDA and CDR2 SQIVND come from the germline V gene (reference sequence). This CDR3 comprises 15 residues. Deletions cut 3 bases from V and 2 bases from J, with 13 bases between. In DNA form, the CDR3 reads TGTGCCAGTAGTATTGGTTTTGGAGGCAACTATGGCTACACCTTC. Encoded protein: CASSIGFGGNYGYTF.

J is TRBJ2-4 and V is TRBV6-1; 7 bases line up with TRBD1. The CDR3 has 14 residues. J lost 9 bases, V lost 2 bases, and 7 bases had no gene match. CDR1 and CDR2 from the germline V gene are MNHNS and SASEGT. The chain's CDR3 is CASSEQDRSAIQYF. As DNA, the CDR3 is TGTGCCAGCAGTGAACAGGACAGGAGTGCCATTCAGTACTTC.

The chain has TRBV2 and TRBJ1-3; 7 bases are a match to TRBD1. The V gene end was trimmed by 6 bases and the J gene end by 8 bases; junction bases not matched to a gene: 10. Germline CDR1 and CDR2: SNHLY and FYNNEI. The CDR3 sequence is 14 residues long. The CDR3 DNA reads TGTGCCAGCAGACCGACAGGGATAGCGGACACCATATATTTT. As protein: CASRPTGIADTIYF.

J is TRBJ1-5 and V is TRBV19; 8 nucleotides match TRBD1. V dropped 7 bases and J dropped 2; count of bases not matched to a gene: 4. Germline V lookup: CDR1 LNHDA, CDR2 SQIVND (reference sequence). The CDR3 is made up of 14 amino acids. The CDR3 sequence is CASTSTGGNQPQHF. CDR3 nucleotide sequence: TGTGCCAGTACATCGACAGGGGGCAATCAGCCCCAGCATTTT.

The J gene is TRBJ1-1, the V gene TRBV7-9; possibly TRBD1 for D (6 bases). From germline, CDR1 is SEHNR and CDR2 FQNEAQ (reference sequence). V was shortened by 3 bases and J by 3 bases, with 20 bases between the two germline ends. The CDR3 runs to 17 residues. The CDR3, as DNA: TGTGCCAGCAGCTTGCAGGGGTCCGGGGGAAGACACACTGAAGCTTTCTTT. It translates to CASSLQGSGGRHTEAFF. The full variable domain, rest sourced from reference TRBV7-9 and TRBJ1-1, is DTGVSQNPRHKITKRGQNVTFRCDPISEHNRLYWYRQTLGQGPEFLTYFQNEAQLEKSRLLSDRFSAERPKGSFSTLEIQRTEQGDSAMYLCASSLQGSGGRHTEAFFGQGTRLTVV.

The chain is built from TRBV5-5 and TRBJ1-1, with TRBD1 matching over 7 bases. With V trimmed by 0 bases and J by 1 base, 3 bases remained unmatched. CDR1 and CDR2 (germline): SGHKS, YYEKEE (reference sequence). This CDR3 region has 15 residues. The CDR3 region has the DNA TGTGCCAGCAGCTTGGAAGGGACAGCGAACACTGAAGCTTTCTTT. Translated, it gives CASSLEGTANTEAFF.

This chain joins TRBV9 and TRBJ2-5; D uncertain. The CDR3 runs 15 residues. Per the germline V gene, CDR1 is SGDLS and CDR2 is YYNGEE. V was trimmed by 0 bases and J by 9 bases, leaving 18 bases between them. CDR3 amino acids: CASSVGKVPIEAQYF. DNA of the CDR3: TGTGCCAGCAGCGTAGGGAAGGTCCCCATCGAGGCCCAGTACTTC.

The chain uses TRBV4-1 and TRBJ1-2; no reliable D call. Per germline, CDR1 MGHRA and CDR2 YSYEKL. V was pared by 0 bases and J by 7 bases, with 6 bases between. The CDR3 is made up of 12 amino acids. CDR3: CASSQEDAGYTF. CDR3 DNA: TGCGCCAGCAGCCAAGAAGACGCTGGCTACACCTTC.

The chain employs TRBV5-4 and TRBJ2-7; unclear D gene. There are 11 residues in the CDR3. The ends were cut back, 0 bases at V and 3 bases at J, with 1 base in the middle. Per the germline V gene, CDR1 is SGHNT and CDR2 is YYREEE (reference sequence). The CDR3 reads CASSLGYEQYF. DNA of the CDR3: TGTGCCAGCAGCTTGGGCTACGAGCAGTACTTC. Full variable domain (missing parts from reference TRBV5-4 and TRBJ2-7): ETGVTQSPTHLIKTRGQQVTLRCSSQSGHNTVSWYQQALGQGPQFIFQYYREEENGRGNFPPRFSGLQFPNYSSELNVNALELDDSALYLCASSLGYEQYFGPGTRLTVT.

The V gene is TRBV11-3, the J gene TRBJ2-1; TRBD1 or TRBD2 may be the D gene (5 bases each). Germline V gene sequence: CDR1 SGHNT, CDR2 YENEEA. The V end lost 3 bases, the J end lost 7 bases, and 10 bases lay between the germline ends. This CDR3 contains 13 residues. CDR3: CASSFGRENEQFF. CDR3 bases: TGTGCCAGCAGCTTCGGCAGGGAGAATGAGCAGTTCTTC.

V is TRBV27 and J is TRBJ2-1; possibly TRBD1 for D (5 bases). The CDR3 covers 14 residues. From germline, CDR1 is MNHEY and CDR2 SMNVEV (reference sequence). The V end lost 3 bases, the J end lost 2 bases, and 8 bases lay between the germline ends. The CDR3 reads CASSLRQTYNEQFF. In DNA, the CDR3 is TGTGCCAGCAGTTTGCGACAGACCTACAATGAGCAGTTCTTC.

V usage is TRBV29-1 and J usage is TRBJ1-1; maybe TRBD1 (6 bases). The CDR3 has 14 residues. The V gene lost 3 bases and the J gene lost 4 bases, with 15 bases spanning the gap. Germline loops: CDR1 SQVTM, CDR2 ANQGSEA. Written as DNA, the CDR3 is TGCAGCGTTGATGGACGGGGGCAGGGCACTGAAGCTTTCTTT. Translating gives CSVDGRGQGTEAFF.

The chain carries TRBV5-4 and TRBJ1-1; possibly TRBD1 for D (6 bases). Per the germline V gene, CDR1 is SGHNT and CDR2 is YYREEE (reference sequence). The ends were cut back, 5 bases at V and 6 bases at J, with 14 bases in the middle. The CDR3 runs to 13 residues. CDR3 in amino acids: CASSHPGTSEAFF. The CDR3 nucleotides read TGTGCCAGCAGTCATCCCGGGACATCTGAAGCTTTCTTT.

This chain links TRBV4-2 with TRBJ1-2; D gene ambiguous. Trimming took 4 bases from V and 7 from J, leaving 16 bases between them. The CDR3 consists of 14 residues. Looked up from germline, CDR1 is LGHNA and CDR2 is YNFKEQ. The CDR3 protein is CASSPDPLGSGYTF. As DNA, the CDR3 is TGTGCCAGCAGCCCCGACCCCCTCGGGAGTGGCTACACCTTC.

The CDR3 region is CASSLDRFGNSPLHF. Here the CDR3 DNA reads TGTGCCAGCAGCTTAGATCGATTCGGGAATTCACCCCTCCACTTT. The J gene is TRBJ1-6, the V gene TRBV11-2; no reliable D call. Trimming took 0 bases from V and 7 from J, leaving 10 bases between them. The CDR3 consists of 15 residues. CDR1 and CDR2 from the germline V gene are SGHAT and FQNNGV.

The V and J genes are TRBV5-4 and TRBJ1-2; D remains ambiguous. The CDR3 totals 13 residues. The germline gives CDR1 SGHNT, CDR2 YYREEE (reference sequence). The V end lost 5 bases, the J end lost 2 bases, and 10 bases lay between the germline ends. CDR3 bases: TGTGCCAGCAGTAACGGATGGAACTATGGCTACACCTTC. Translation gives CASSNGWNYGYTF.

This chain links TRBV4-1 with TRBJ2-4; tentatively, D is TRBD1 (6 bases). With 4 bases removed from V and 0 bases from J, the gap between germline ends came to 16 bases. There are 17 residues in the CDR3. Germline assignment: CDR1 MGHRA and CDR2 YSYEKL. CDR3 DNA sequence: TGCGCCAGCAGCCCGCCGACAGGAGAACTAGCCAAAAACATTCAGTACTTC. It is translated as CASSPPTGELAKNIQYF.

The J gene is TRBJ2-7, the V gene TRBV5-4; 11 bases match TRBD2. CDR1 and CDR2 from the germline V gene are SGHNT and YYREEE (reference sequence). After removal of 0 bases from V and 0 bases from J, the junction contained 5 bases not matched to a gene. The CDR3 has 17 amino acids. The CDR3 coding sequence is TGTGCCAGCAGCTTGGGGGGACTAGCGGAAATCTCCTACGAGCAGTACTTC. It yields the protein CASSLGGLAEISYEQYF. The full variable domain, in which reference TRBV5-4 and TRBJ2-7 provide the parts outside the CDR3, is ETGVTQSPTHLIKTRGQQVTLRCSSQSGHNTVSWYQQALGQGPQFIFQYYREEENGRGNFPPRFSGLQFPNYSSELNVNALELDDSALYLCASSLGGLAEISYEQYFGPGTRLTVT.

J is TRBJ1-6 and V is TRBV2; possibly TRBD1 for D (6 bases). Deletions cut 6 bases from V and 3 bases from J, with 12 bases between. Germline V CDR1 and CDR2: SNHLY, FYNNEI. This CDR3 region has 15 residues. CDR3 nucleotides: TGTGCCAGCAGGGCACAGGGTATCTATAATTCACCCCTCCACTTT. It translates to CASRAQGIYNSPLHF.